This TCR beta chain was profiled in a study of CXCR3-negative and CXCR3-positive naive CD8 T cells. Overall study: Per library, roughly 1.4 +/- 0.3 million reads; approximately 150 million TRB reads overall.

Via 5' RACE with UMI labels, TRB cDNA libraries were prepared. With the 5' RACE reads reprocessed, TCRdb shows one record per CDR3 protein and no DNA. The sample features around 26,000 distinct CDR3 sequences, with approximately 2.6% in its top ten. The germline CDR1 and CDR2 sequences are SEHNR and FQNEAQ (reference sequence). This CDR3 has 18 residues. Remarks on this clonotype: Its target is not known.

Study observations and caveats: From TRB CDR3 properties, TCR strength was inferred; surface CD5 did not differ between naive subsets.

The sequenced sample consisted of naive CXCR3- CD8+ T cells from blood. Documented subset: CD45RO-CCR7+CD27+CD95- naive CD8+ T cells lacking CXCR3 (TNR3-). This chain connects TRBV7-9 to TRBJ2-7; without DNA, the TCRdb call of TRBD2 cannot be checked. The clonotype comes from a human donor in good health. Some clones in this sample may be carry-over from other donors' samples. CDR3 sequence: CASSSPTSGRASPYEQYF.